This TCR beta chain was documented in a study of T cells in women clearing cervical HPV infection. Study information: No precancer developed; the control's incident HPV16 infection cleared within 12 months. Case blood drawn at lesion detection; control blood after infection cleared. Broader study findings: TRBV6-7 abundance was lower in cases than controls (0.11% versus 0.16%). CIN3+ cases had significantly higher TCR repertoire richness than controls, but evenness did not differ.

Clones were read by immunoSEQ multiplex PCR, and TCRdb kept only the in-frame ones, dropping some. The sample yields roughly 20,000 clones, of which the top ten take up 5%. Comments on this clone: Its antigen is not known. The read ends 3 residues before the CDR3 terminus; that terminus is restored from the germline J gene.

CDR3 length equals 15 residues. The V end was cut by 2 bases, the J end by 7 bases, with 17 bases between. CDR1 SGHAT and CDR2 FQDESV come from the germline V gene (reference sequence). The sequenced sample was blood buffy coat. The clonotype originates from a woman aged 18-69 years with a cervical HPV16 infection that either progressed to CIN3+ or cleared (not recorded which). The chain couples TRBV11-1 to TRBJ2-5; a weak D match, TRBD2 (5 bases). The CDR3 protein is CASSLKRGDFWTQYF. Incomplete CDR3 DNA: TGTGCCAGCAGCTTAAAACGGGGTGACTTTTGGACC. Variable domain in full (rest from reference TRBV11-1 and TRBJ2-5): EAEVAQSPRYKITEKSQAVAFWCDPISGHATLYWYRQILGQGPELLVQFQDESVVDDSQLPKDRFSAERLKGVDSTLKIQPAELGDSAMYLCASSLKRGDFWTQYFGPGTRLLVL.